There are a few counts of the clone carrying this TCR beta chain. This sample was included in a study of human T cells and chemical hapten exposure. Background on the study: Patients' scalps got diphenylcyclopropenone weekly throughout the roughly 23-week study.

Time point given: patch test 2, 6 weeks after DPC sensitization. Documented treatment: therapeutic diphenylcyclopropenone sensitization with weekly scalp DPC. TCRdb fed the RACE reads into MiXCR, producing one record per CDR3 protein. The profile shows 25,000 to 30,000 distinct CDR3 sequences, roughly 10% of them singletons. This specimen consisted of whole blood, obtained in connection with sensitization to the hapten diphenylcyclopropenone (DPC). This sequence was found in a man aged 25-40 years with alopecia areata. Some clones in this sample may be carry-over from other donors' samples.

The CDR3 here is CSVGAGREPQHF. CDR3 coding DNA: TGCAGCGTTGGCGCAGGGCGGGAGCCCCAGCATTTT. The chain joins TRBV29-1 to TRBJ1-5, with a tentative D call TRBD1 (5 bases). The germline V gene has CDR1 SQVTM and CDR2 ANQGSEA. The CDR3 consists of 12 residues. The V and J ends lost 4 bases and 8 bases respectively, with 12 bases between them.